This T cell receptor (beta chain) was sequenced for a study of vaccination and CD4 T cells after COVID-19. The wider study: The stimulus for the cells was overlapping spike peptides derived from SARS-CoV-2, HCoV-NL63, HCoV-OC43 and HCoV-229E.

For this clonotype: What it binds is unknown.

Oncomine TCR Beta short-read sequencing was applied to DNA from cultured CD4+ T cells. Researchers extracted genomic DNA from CD4+ T cells that had been cultured. TCRdb processed the PCR reads anew with MiXCR; each CDR3 protein has one entry. The sample includes about 9,300 distinct CDR3 sequences, less than 45% of them seen just once. Treatment meaning: approximately nine-day PBMC culture with coronavirus spike peptide pools or control peptides (ViraFEST assay). The unexposed donor's CD4+ T cells were collected before the COVID-19 pandemic (2011-2018). Using peptide pools, antigen-specific T cells were expanded in ViraFEST before TCRs were sequenced. As cell numbers allowed, unexposed-donor CD4+ T cells faced SARS-CoV-2 S/N and four cold-coronavirus spikes. The CDR3 loop spans 13 amino acids. Germline trimming cut 4 bases from V and 1 base from J; bases unmatched to any gene: 3. Germline V lookup: CDR1 DFQATT, CDR2 SNEGSKA (reference sequence).

J is TRBJ2-5 and V is TRBV20-1, with 7 bases matching TRBD2. The receptor comes from a human donor in good health. The sequencing sample was made of CD4+ T cells from blood, cultured in vitro. In DNA form, the CDR3 reads TGCAGTGCTACCCTAGCGGCCCAAGAGACCCAGTACTTC. The encoded protein is CSATLAAQETQYF.